This TCR beta chain came from a study of blood T cell repertoires in COVID-19. Study as a whole: The United States, Italy and Spain provided the acute and convalescent COVID-19 samples. PBMCs, B-cell-depleted T cells, or T cells were the source of the cDNA or gDNA that made up the material.

The CDR3 has 15 amino acids. V shed 4 bases and J 4 bases; nucleotides not matched to a gene: 3. CDR1 and CDR2 from the germline V gene are LNHDA and SQIVND (reference sequence). TCRdb keeps only in-frame clones here, not all; method: immunoSEQ multiplex PCR. The sample has some 320,000 clones, about nine tenths seen once; the top ten hold less than 3.5%. The sample comprised PBMCs or T cells enriched from blood (not recorded which). The chain joins TRBV19 to TRBJ1-6; 8 nucleotides align to TRBD1. This TCR was sampled from a woman aged 45 to 65 who had been exposed to COVID-19. The CDR3 coding sequence is TGTGCCAGTAGTAGCGGACAGGGATATAATTCACCCCTCCACTTT. This gives the protein CASSSGQGYNSPLHF.